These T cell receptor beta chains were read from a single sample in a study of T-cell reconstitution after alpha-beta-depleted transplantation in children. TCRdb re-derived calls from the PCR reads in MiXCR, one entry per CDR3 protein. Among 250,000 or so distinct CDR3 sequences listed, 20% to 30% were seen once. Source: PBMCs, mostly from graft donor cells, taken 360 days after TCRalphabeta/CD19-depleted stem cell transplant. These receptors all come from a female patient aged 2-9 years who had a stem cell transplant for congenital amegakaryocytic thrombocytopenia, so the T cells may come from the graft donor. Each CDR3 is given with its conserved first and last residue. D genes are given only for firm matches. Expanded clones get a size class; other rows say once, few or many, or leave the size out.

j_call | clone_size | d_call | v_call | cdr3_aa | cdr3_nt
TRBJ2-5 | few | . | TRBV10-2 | CASSPTRETQYF | TGCGCCAGCAGCCCTACCAGGGAGACCCAGTACTTC
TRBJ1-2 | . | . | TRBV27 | CASSLSGRWRDNGYTF | TGTGCCAGCAGTTTATCGGGGAGGTGGAGGGATAATGGCTACACCTTC
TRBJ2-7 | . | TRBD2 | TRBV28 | CASKQPTSGRASYEQYF | TGTGCCAGCAAACAACCAACTAGCGGGAGGGCCTCCTACGAGCAGTACTTC
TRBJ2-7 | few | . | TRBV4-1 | CASSQQDALDEQYF | TGCGCCAGCAGCCAACAGGACGCCCTAGACGAGCAGTACTTC
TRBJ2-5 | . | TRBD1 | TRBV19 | CASSPGAGGEGIQYF | TGTGCCAGTAGCCCAGGGGCAGGGGGCGAGGGAATCCAGTACTTC
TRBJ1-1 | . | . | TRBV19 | CASSTSQGLPDEAFF | TGTGCCAGTAGTACTAGTCAGGGCCTACCTGATGAAGCTTTCTTT
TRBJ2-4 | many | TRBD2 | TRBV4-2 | CASSQVAGGAKNIQYF | TGTGCCAGCAGCCAAGTGGCGGGAGGCGCCAAAAACATTCAGTACTTC
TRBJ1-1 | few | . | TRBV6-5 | CASSYGATNTEAFF | TGTGCCAGCAGTTACGGGGCCACGAACACTGAAGCTTTCTTT
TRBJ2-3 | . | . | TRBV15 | CATSRDLNGDTQYF | TGTGCCACCAGCAGAGATTTGAACGGGGATACGCAGTATTTT
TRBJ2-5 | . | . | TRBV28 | CASGLLTQYF | TGTGCCAGCGGGCTTTTGACCCAGTACTTC
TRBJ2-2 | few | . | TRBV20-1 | CSASHGLTDPGELFF | TGCAGTGCTAGCCACGGTCTAACAGATCCCGGGGAGCTGTTTTTT
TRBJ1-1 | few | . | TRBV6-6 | CASSSDPGGAFF | TGTGCCAGCAGTTCGGATCCCGGAGGGGCTTTCTTT
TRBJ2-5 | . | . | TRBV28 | CASSFRASARETQYF | TGTGCCAGCAGTTTCAGGGCTAGCGCAAGAGAGACCCAGTACTTC
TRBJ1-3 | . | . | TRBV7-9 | CASSLTDSYSGNTIYF | TGTGCCAGCAGCTTGACGGACAGCTACTCTGGAAACACCATATATTTT
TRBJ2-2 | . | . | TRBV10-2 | CAADGTSNTGELFF | TGCGCCGCGGACGGGACATCGAACACCGGGGAGCTGTTTTTT
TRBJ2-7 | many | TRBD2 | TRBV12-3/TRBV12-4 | CASTRTSSLYEQYF | TGTGCCAGCACTCGGACTAGCTCGCTCTACGAGCAGTACTTC
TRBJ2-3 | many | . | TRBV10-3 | CAVAEGSDTQYF | TGTGCCGTGGCGGAGGGCTCAGATACGCAGTATTTT
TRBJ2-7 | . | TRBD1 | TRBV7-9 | CASSSGTGGDEQYF | TGTGCCAGCAGCTCCGGGACAGGGGGAGACGAGCAGTACTTC
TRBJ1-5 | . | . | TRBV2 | CASSVRNQPQHF | TGTGCCAGCAGTGTGCGCAATCAGCCCCAGCATTTT
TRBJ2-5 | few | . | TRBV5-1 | CASSLGLVGETQYF | TGCGCCAGCAGCTTGGGGCTAGTCGGCGAGACCCAGTACTTC
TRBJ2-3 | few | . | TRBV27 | CASSTAWLSPFADTQYF | TGTGCCAGCAGTACGGCGTGGCTTTCCCCCTTCGCGGATACGCAGTATTTT
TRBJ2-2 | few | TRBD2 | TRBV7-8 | CASRHLAGDTGELFF | TGTGCCAGCAGGCACTTAGCGGGAGACACCGGGGAGCTGTTTTTT
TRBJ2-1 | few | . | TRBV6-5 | CATGRANLGEQFF | TGTGCCACCGGCCGGGCGAACCTTGGGGAGCAGTTCTTC
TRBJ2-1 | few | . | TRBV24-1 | CATSDLIDEQFF | TGTGCCACCAGTGATTTGATAGATGAGCAGTTCTTC
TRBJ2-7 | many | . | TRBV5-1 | CASSQQGVSPYEQYF | TGCGCCAGCAGCCAGCAGGGCGTCAGCCCCTACGAGCAGTACTTC
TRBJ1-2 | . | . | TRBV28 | CASSLSGVGHTNGYTF | TGTGCCAGCAGCCTGTCGGGTGTGGGCCATACTAACGGCTACACCTTC
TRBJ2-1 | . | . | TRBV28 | CASRALASWNEQFF | TGTGCCAGCAGAGCTCTAGCGAGTTGGAATGAGCAGTTCTTC
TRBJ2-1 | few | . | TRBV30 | CAWSDYRVGYNEQFF | TGTGCCTGGAGTGACTACAGGGTGGGGTACAATGAGCAGTTCTTC
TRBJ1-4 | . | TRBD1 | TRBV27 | CASSPRQGGDEKLFF | TGTGCCAGCAGTCCCCGACAGGGGGGGGATGAAAAACTGTTTTTT
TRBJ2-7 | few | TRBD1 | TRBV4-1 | CASSQERGTGVYEQYF | TGCGCCAGCAGCCAAGAGCGGGGGACAGGGGTATACGAGCAGTACTTC
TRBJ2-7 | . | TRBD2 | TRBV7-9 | CASSWTSATYEQYF | TGTGCCAGCAGCTGGACTAGCGCAACCTACGAGCAGTACTTC
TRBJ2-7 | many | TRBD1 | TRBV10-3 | CAIRPVDRDHEQYF | TGTGCCATCAGACCTGTGGACAGGGACCACGAGCAGTACTTC
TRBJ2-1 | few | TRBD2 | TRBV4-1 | CASSQDRTSGIGNEQFF | TGCGCCAGCAGCCAAGACCGAACTAGCGGGATCGGCAATGAGCAGTTCTTC
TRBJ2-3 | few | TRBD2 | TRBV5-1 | CASSLPPTSRGTDTQYF | TGCGCCAGCAGCTTGCCACCGACTAGCCGGGGCACAGATACGCAGTATTTT
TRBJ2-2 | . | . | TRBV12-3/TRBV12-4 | CASISAQGNTGELFF | TGTGCCAGCATCTCCGCCCAGGGAAACACCGGGGAGCTGTTTTTT
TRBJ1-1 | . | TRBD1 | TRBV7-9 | CASSLTGRRVNTEAFF | TGTGCCAGCAGCTTGACAGGGAGGAGGGTGAACACTGAAGCTTTCTTT
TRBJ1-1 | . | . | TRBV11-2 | CASSLNKNTEAFF | TGTGCCAGCAGCTTAAACAAGAACACTGAAGCTTTCTTT
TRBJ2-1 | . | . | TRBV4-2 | CASSQASGGNYNEQFF | TGTGCCAGCAGCCAAGCTTCCGGCGGGAACTACAATGAGCAGTTCTTC
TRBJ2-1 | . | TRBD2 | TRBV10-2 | CASSDGSGGVNERFF | TGCGCCAGCAGTGACGGTAGCGGGGGGGTTAATGAGCGGTTCTTC
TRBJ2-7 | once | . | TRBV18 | CASSPQPATLSSYEQYF | TGTGCCAGCTCACCTCAACCCGCGACCCTCAGCTCCTACGAGCAGTACTTC
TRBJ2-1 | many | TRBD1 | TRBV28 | CASSPAGTGAYNEQFF | TGTGCCAGCAGTCCCGCCGGGACAGGGGCCTACAATGAGCAGTTCTTC
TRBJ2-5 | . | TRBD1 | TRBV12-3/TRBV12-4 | CASSDPGQGAKTQYF | TGTGCCAGCAGTGATCCGGGACAGGGGGCGAAGACCCAGTACTTC
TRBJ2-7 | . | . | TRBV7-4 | CASSFEKGPAYEQYF | TGTGCCAGCAGCTTTGAAAAGGGGCCGGCCTACGAGCAGTACTTC
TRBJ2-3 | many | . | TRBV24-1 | CATSATPSTDTQYF | TGTGCCACCAGTGCCACGCCTAGCACAGATACGCAGTATTTT
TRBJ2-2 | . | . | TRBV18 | CASSPNRDTGELFF | TGTGCCAGCTCACCTAACAGGGACACCGGGGAGCTGTTTTTT
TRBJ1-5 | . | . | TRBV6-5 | CASSYSRGSQPQHF | TGTGCCAGCAGTTACTCCCGGGGTTCCCAGCCCCAGCATTTT
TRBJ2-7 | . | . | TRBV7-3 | CASSLTKGGPYEQYF | TGTGCCAGCAGCTTAACGAAGGGGGGTCCCTACGAGCAGTACTTC
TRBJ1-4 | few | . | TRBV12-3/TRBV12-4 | CASSLWSGVGEKLFF | TGTGCCAGCAGTTTATGGTCTGGGGTTGGTGAAAAACTGTTTTTT
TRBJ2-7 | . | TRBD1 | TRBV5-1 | CASSRKDRGDEQYF | TGCGCCAGCAGCCGAAAGGACAGGGGTGACGAGCAGTACTTC